A selection of T cell receptor beta chains follows, all from one sample in a study of cytomegalovirus exposure and HLA in healthy donors. Clones were read by immunoSEQ multiplex PCR, and TCRdb kept only the in-frame ones, dropping some. The sample lists roughly 79,000 clones; around 70% were seen once. Sequencing input: PBMCs. These receptors originate from a woman in her 50s in good health and CMV-seropositive. The CDR3 runs from the conserved cysteine through the conserved F or W. The D gene is left open where the match is weak. Some rows mark clone size as missing; the rest say once, few, many or name a class of expanded clone.

clone_size j_call cdr3_length d_call v_call cdr3_aa cdr3_nt
few TRBJ2-7 11 NA TRBV28 CASEVGLEQYF TGTGCCAGTGAGGTTGGACTTGAGCAGTACTTC
once TRBJ2-7 15 NA TRBV7-6 CASSLVGQRDYEQYF TGTGCCAGCAGCTTAGTAGGACAGCGAGACTACGAGCAGTACTTC
NA TRBJ2-7 16 NA TRBV6-1 CASSDWGRRNSYEQYF TGTGCCAGCAGTGATTGGGGCAGGCGTAACTCCTACGAGCAGTACTTC
once TRBJ1-2 12 TRBD1 TRBV19 CASSRTGKHYTF TGTGCCAGTAGCCGGACAGGGAAGCACTACACCTTC
NA TRBJ2-5 14 NA TRBV21-1 CASSKKASEETQYF TGTGCCAGCAGCAAGAAGGCTAGCGAGGAGACCCAGTACTTC
NA TRBJ2-7 16 NA TRBV5-6 CASSLGPPGGTYEQYF TGTGCCAGCAGCTTGGGACCTCCCGGGGGAACCTACGAGCAGTACTTC
NA TRBJ2-1 14 TRBD2 TRBV14 CASSRLAGDVEQFF TGTGCCAGCAGCCGACTAGCGGGAGATGTTGAGCAGTTCTTC
NA TRBJ1-2 12 TRBD1 TRBV6-5 CASSRGTGRYTF TGTGCCAGCAGCCGCGGGACAGGGCGCTACACCTTC
NA TRBJ1-1 14 NA TRBV5-1 CASSLELMNTEAFF TGCGCCAGCAGCTTGGAGCTCATGAACACTGAAGCTTTCTTT
NA TRBJ2-1 13 NA TRBV6-1 CASLYGSNNEQFF TGTGCCAGTCTTTACGGTTCCAACAATGAGCAGTTCTTC
NA TRBJ2-3 13 TRBD2 TRBV7-8 CASSLETSNTQYF TGTGCCAGCAGCTTGGAGACTAGCAATACGCAGTATTTT
NA TRBJ1-2 12 TRBD1 TRBV2 CASRGQGAGYTF TGTGCCAGCAGGGGACAGGGGGCTGGCTACACCTTC
NA TRBJ1-2 14 NA TRBV10-3 CAISEVRADYGYTF TGTGCCATCAGTGAGGTCAGGGCGGACTATGGCTACACCTTC
NA TRBJ2-2 15 NA TRBV5-4 CASSSGQRNTGELFF TGTGCCAGCAGTTCCGGACAGCGAAACACCGGGGAGCTGTTTTTT
NA TRBJ1-1 13 NA TRBV30 CAWNARAVTEAFF TGTGCCTGGAACGCGCGCGCGGTGACTGAAGCTTTCTTT
NA TRBJ1-4 14 NA TRBV6-5 CASSFGRGNEKLFF TGTGCCAGCAGTTTTGGACGGGGGAATGAAAAACTGTTTTTT
NA TRBJ1-5 13 NA TRBV18 CASSPHRDQPQHF TGTGCCAGCTCACCACACAGGGATCAGCCCCAGCATTTT
many TRBJ1-2 15 TRBD1 TRBV5-4 CASSSTPGQGGGYTF TGTGCCAGCAGCTCCACCCCGGGACAGGGCGGGGGCTACACCTTC
few TRBJ1-4 12 TRBD1 TRBV6-5 CASSRQGEKLFF TGTGCCAGCAGCCGACAGGGTGAAAAACTGTTTTTT
NA TRBJ1-3 15 TRBD1 TRBV15 CATSTGQGSGNTIYF TGTGCCACCAGCACAGGACAGGGCTCTGGAAACACCATATATTTT
NA TRBJ2-7 15 NA TRBV4-2 CASSQEFPGDYEQYF TGTGCCAGCAGCCAAGAGTTCCCAGGGGACTACGAGCAGTACTTC
once TRBJ2-7 15 TRBD2 TRBV25-1 CASSVAGGPYYEQYF TGTGCCAGCAGTGTAGCGGGAGGGCCCTACTACGAGCAGTACTTC
NA TRBJ2-2 17 NA TRBV19 CASNPRRTGGNTGELFF TGTGCCAGTAACCCACGGAGGACCGGGGGGAACACCGGGGAGCTGTTTTTT
NA TRBJ1-6 15 TRBD1 TRBV5-8 CASSLDGTGVSPLHF TGTGCCAGCAGCTTGGACGGGACAGGGGTTTCACCCCTCCACTTT